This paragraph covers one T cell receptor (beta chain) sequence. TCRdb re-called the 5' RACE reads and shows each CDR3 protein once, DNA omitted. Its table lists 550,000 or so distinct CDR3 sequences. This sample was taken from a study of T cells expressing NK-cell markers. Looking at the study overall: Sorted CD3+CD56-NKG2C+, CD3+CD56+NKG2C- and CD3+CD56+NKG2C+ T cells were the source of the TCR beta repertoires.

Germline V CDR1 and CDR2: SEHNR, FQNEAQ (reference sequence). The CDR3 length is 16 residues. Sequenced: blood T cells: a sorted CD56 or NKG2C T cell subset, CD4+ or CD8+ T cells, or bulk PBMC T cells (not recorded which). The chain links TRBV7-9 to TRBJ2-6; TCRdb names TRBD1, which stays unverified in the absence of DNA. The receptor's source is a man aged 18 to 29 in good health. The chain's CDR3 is CASSNRGGFGANVLTF. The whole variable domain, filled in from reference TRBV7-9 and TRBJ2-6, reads DTGVSQNPRHKITKRGQNVTFRCDPISEHNRLYWYRQTLGQGPEFLTYFQNEAQLEKSRLLSDRFSAERPKGSFSTLEIQRTEQGDSAMYLCASSNRGGFGANVLTFGAGSRLTVL.